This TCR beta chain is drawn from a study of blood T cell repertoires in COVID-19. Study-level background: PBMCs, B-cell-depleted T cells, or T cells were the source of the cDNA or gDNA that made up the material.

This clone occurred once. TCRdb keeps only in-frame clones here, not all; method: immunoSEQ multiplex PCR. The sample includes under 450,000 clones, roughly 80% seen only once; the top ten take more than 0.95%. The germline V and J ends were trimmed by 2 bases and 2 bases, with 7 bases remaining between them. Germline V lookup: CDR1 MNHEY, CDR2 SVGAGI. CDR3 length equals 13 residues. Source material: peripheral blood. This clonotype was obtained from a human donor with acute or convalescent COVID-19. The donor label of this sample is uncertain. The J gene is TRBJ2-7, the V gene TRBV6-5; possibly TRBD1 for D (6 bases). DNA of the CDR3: TGTGCCAGCAGTTACGGGACACCCTACGAGCAGTACTTC. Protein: CASSYGTPYEQYF.